The 13 T cell receptor beta chains given below trace back to one sample, sequenced in a study of response to subunit inactivated influenza vaccine. MiXCR, applied by TCRdb to the RT-PCR reads, yields one record per CDR3 protein. The sample lists under 850,000 distinct CDR3 sequences, 15% to 20% occurring once. The sample consisted of PBMCs from blood, taken about 5 days after vaccination. The receptor source for this set is a man aged 45 to 65 who received an inactivated influenza vaccine.

This clonotype was seen repeatedly, ten times or more. The rearrangement joins TRBV6-5 to TRBJ1-2, with unresolved D. This CDR3 comprises 14 residues. Trimming removed 2 bases from V and 4 bases from J, with 11 bases in between. Germline assignment: CDR1 MNHEY and CDR2 SVGAGI. The CDR3 region is CASSYLQSGYGYTF. CDR3 nucleotide sequence: TGTGCCAGCAGTTACCTACAGTCCGGCTATGGCTACACCTTC.

The chain is built from TRBV7-6 and TRBJ2-2; perhaps D is TRBD1 or TRBD2 (5 bases each). The CDR3 contains 15 residues. In germline, CDR1 is SGHVS, CDR2 FNYEAQ. Trimming stripped 2 bases from V and 3 bases from J, with 10 bases between. CDR3 in amino acids: CASSLNQGDTGELFF. The CDR3, as DNA: TGTGCCAGCAGCTTAAACCAGGGAGACACCGGGGAGCTGTTTTTT.

This rearrangement joins TRBV6-5 to TRBJ2-6; no clear D gene. The V end was cut by 1 base, the J end by 4 bases, with 14 bases between. The germline V gene has CDR1 MNHEY and CDR2 SVGAGI. CDR3 size: 17 residues. In DNA, the CDR3 is TGTGCCAGCAGTTACTTATCTTCTGTTTTCGGGGCCAACGTCCTGACTTTC. Residues: CASSYLSSVFGANVLTF.

In this sample, this clonotype turned up a few times. The chain joins TRBV12-3 or TRBV12-4 to TRBJ2-4, with D unresolved. V was pared by 3 bases and J by 0 bases, with 9 bases between. This CDR3 region has 15 residues. For the CDR3, the DNA is TGTGCCAGCAGTTTGCAGAACCTAGCCAAAAACATTCAGTACTTC. Amino acid sequence: CASSLQNLAKNIQYF.

The chain links TRBV4-1 to TRBJ2-4; D is perhaps TRBD1 (6 bases). This CDR3 spans 16 amino acids. Germline V CDR1 and CDR2: MGHRA, YSYEKL. V lost 0 bases to trimming and J lost 7 bases, with 16 bases between them. The CDR3 DNA sequence: TGCGCCAGCAGCCAAGAGTACGCAGGGGTGAGGAACATTCAGTACTTC. Translated: CASSQEYAGVRNIQYF.

This clonotype was seen ten or more times. This chain uses TRBV12-3 or TRBV12-4 with TRBJ2-7, with 9 bases identical to TRBD1. This CDR3 contains 16 residues. V was clipped by 2 bases and J by 5 bases; unmatched bases: 10. CDR3 nucleotides: TGTGCCAGCAGTTTATTTTACAGGGGGCAAGGAAACGAGCAGTACTTC. The encoded protein is CASSLFYRGQGNEQYF.

This clonotype was seen a handful of times. This chain uses TRBV2 with TRBJ2-1; 12 bases fit TRBD2. The V and J ends lost 6 bases and 5 bases, in that order; junction bases with no gene match: 14. The germline V gene has CDR1 SNHLY and CDR2 FYNNEI. CDR3 size: 18 residues. CDR3 sequence: CASRRTLASGREDNEQFF. CDR3 DNA sequence: TGTGCCAGCAGGAGGACTCTGGCTAGCGGGAGGGAGGACAATGAGCAGTTCTTC.

The CDR3 DNA is TGCGCATACCAGGGGTCTAGCACAGATACGCAGTATTTT. Protein sequence: CAYQGSSTDTQYF. V gene TRBV20-1 combines with J gene TRBJ2-3; D is possibly TRBD1 (6 bases). Per germline, CDR1 DFQATT and CDR2 SNEGSKA (reference sequence). This CDR3 is built from 13 residues.

In DNA form, the CDR3 reads TGTGCCAGCAGTAGGGACAGATGGAACACTGAAGCTTTCTTT. This encodes CASSRDRWNTEAFF. This chain links TRBV6-1 with TRBJ1-1, with 7 bases fitting TRBD1. The CDR3 loop spans 14 amino acids. Losses at the gene ends were 5 bases for V and 1 base for J; bases not matched to a gene: 4. Germline-derived CDR1 and CDR2 are MNHNS and SASEGT.

The chain has TRBV29-1 and TRBJ2-5; a weak D match, TRBD1 (6 bases). V lost 8 bases and J 4 bases, leaving 14 bases between the germline ends. This CDR3 is 12 amino acids long. CDR1 is SQVTM, CDR2 ANQGSEA, per germline. Here the CDR3 DNA reads TGCAGCACGAACAGGGTGGGAGAGACCCAGTACTTC. Amino acids: CSTNRVGETQYF. The full variable domain, with the rest looked up from reference TRBV29-1 and TRBJ2-5, is SAVISQKPSRDICQRGTSLTIQCQVDSQVTMMFWYRQQPGQSLTLIATANQGSEATYESGFVIDKFPISRPNLTFSTLTVSNMSPEDSSIYLCSTNRVGETQYFGPGTRLLVL.

This clonotype was recorded a few times. This chain joins TRBV15 and TRBJ1-2; perhaps TRBD1 as D (6 bases). V lost 3 bases to trimming and J lost 6 bases, with 17 bases between them. The CDR3 is 15 residues long. Germline-derived CDR1 and CDR2 are LNHNV and YYDKDF (reference sequence). The CDR3: CATSSPLAGEHGYTF. The CDR3 nucleotides read TGTGCCACCAGCAGTCCTCTGGCAGGGGAACATGGCTACACCTTC.

The CDR3 nucleotides are TGTGCCACCAGTGATTTCCCTGCCCCCGAGCAGTACTTC. It encodes CATSDFPAPEQYF. J is TRBJ2-7 and V is TRBV24-1, with D uncertain. This CDR3 is built from 13 residues. Germline lookup yields CDR1 KGHDR and CDR2 SFDVKD. The germline V and J ends were trimmed by 1 base and 6 bases, with 9 bases remaining between them.

This clonotype was observed a handful of times. This chain connects TRBV24-1 to TRBJ1-4; D unclear. Trimming stripped 5 bases from V and 7 bases from J, with 10 bases between. The germline V gene encodes CDR1 KGHDR and CDR2 SFDVKD. The CDR3 spans 13 residues. CDR3: CATSGDRAEKLFF. Here the CDR3 DNA reads TGTGCCACCAGTGGAGATAGGGCTGAAAAACTGTTTTTT.